The rows below give T cell receptor beta chains drawn from one sample of a study of blood T cells in healthy people across ages. Each CDR3 protein is one row after TCRdb ran MiXCR on the 5' RACE reads. This table holds 1.4 million to 1.5 million distinct CDR3 sequences, around 42% found once. The sequenced material came from blood. The receptors originated from a woman younger than 35 in good health. Both conserved end residues are part of each CDR3. A D gene is named only where the DNA matches it firmly. Clone size is given for some rows only: seen once, a few or many times, or a class if the clone is expanded.

>-|-|TRBJ1-2|TRBV21-1
CASSKAGTDGYGYTF
TGTGCCAGCAGCAAAGCGGGGACAGATGGGTACGGCTACACCTTC
>-|-|TRBJ2-7|TRBV12-3/TRBV12-4
CASSSGFVTYEQYF
TGTGCCAGCAGTTCAGGGTTTGTAACCTACGAGCAGTACTTC
>few|-|TRBJ2-7|TRBV20-1
CSALHYEQYF
TGCAGTGCCCTTCACTACGAGCAGTACTTC
>-|-|TRBJ2-3|TRBV6-6
CASNPQGRTDTQYF
TGTGCCAGCAACCCCCAGGGCCGCACAGATACGCAGTATTTT
>-|-|TRBJ2-3|TRBV12-3/TRBV12-4
CASSSRGLHTDTQYF
TGTGCCAGCAGTTCCCGGGGGTTACACACAGATACGCAGTATTTT
>-|-|TRBJ2-5|TRBV28
CASALLGTGVSRQYF
TGTGCCAGCGCCCTCCTGGGGACTGGGGTAAGTAGGCAGTACTTC
>-|-|TRBJ1-2|TRBV6-5
CASCNGGYGYTF
TGTGCCAGCTGTAATGGGGGCTATGGCTACACCTTC
>-|-|TRBJ2-1|TRBV4-2
CASSQAEDAYNEQFF
TGTGCCAGCAGCCAAGCGGAGGATGCCTACAATGAGCAGTTCTTC
>few|TRBD2|TRBJ2-7|TRBV4-1
CASSHDGLAGAREQYF
TGCGCCAGCAGCCATGACGGACTAGCGGGAGCGAGGGAGCAGTACTTC
>-|TRBD2|TRBJ2-1|TRBV10-3
CAISGKGRERDNEQFF
TGTGCCATCAGTGGGAAAGGGCGGGAGCGCGACAATGAGCAGTTCTTC
>-|-|TRBJ2-7|TRBV10-2
CASSGSVGSYEQYF
TGCGCCAGCAGTGGGTCTGTCGGTTCCTACGAGCAGTACTTC
>few|-|TRBJ1-1|TRBV24-1
CATRAGANTEAFF
TGTGCCACCCGCGCGGGGGCGAACACTGAAGCTTTCTTT
>few|-|TRBJ2-5|TRBV29-1
CSVRGVLGETQYF
TGCAGCGTTCGTGGGGTTTTGGGGGAGACCCAGTACTTC
>once|TRBD1|TRBJ2-5|TRBV9
CASSVKPSTGNFEEAQYF
TGTGCCAGCAGCGTAAAACCATCGACAGGGAATTTCGAAGAGGCCCAGTACTTC
>-|-|TRBJ2-5|TRBV12-3/TRBV12-4
CASSLSRAIQETQYF
TGTGCCAGCAGTTTATCGCGGGCAATCCAAGAGACCCAGTACTTC
>-|-|TRBJ2-1|TRBV7-9
CASSAGPNYNEQFF
TGTGCCAGCAGCGCCGGACCGAACTACAATGAGCAGTTCTTC
>few|-|TRBJ2-7|TRBV10-1
CASSETSLPGEQYF
TGCGCCAGCAGTGAGACTAGCTTACCGGGGGAGCAGTACTTC
>few|-|TRBJ1-2|TRBV7-9
CASSLAEPKRYGYTF
TGTGCCAGCAGCTTAGCGGAACCTAAGCGCTATGGCTACACCTTC
>-|-|TRBJ2-1|TRBV2
CASSDRGPNEQFF
TGTGCCAGCAGTGACCGGGGACCCAATGAGCAGTTCTTC
>-|TRBD2|TRBJ2-1|TRBV27
CASSTGLAGVSEQFF
TGTGCCAGCAGTACCGGACTAGCGGGAGTTAGTGAGCAGTTCTTC
>few|-|TRBJ2-3|TRBV21-1
CASSCKRLLQGTDTQYF
TGTGCCAGCAGCTGTAAAAGGCTCCTACAGGGGACAGATACGCAGTATTTT
>once|TRBD1|TRBJ1-5|TRBV20-1
CSASDRGDYSNQPQHF
TGCAGTGCTTCGGACAGGGGGGACTATAGCAATCAGCCCCAGCATTTT
>-|-|TRBJ2-5|TRBV5-1
CASSFDGAPETQYF
TGCGCCAGCAGCTTCGACGGGGCCCCCGAGACCCAGTACTTC
>-|TRBD1|TRBJ1-2|TRBV6-1
CASSRIKPGQGILDGYTF
TGTGCCAGCAGCCGCATCAAACCGGGACAGGGTATTCTTGATGGCTACACCTTC
>-|-|TRBJ2-7|TRBV30
CAWSPSPNEQYF
TGTGCCTGGAGTCCGTCCCCCAACGAGCAGTACTTC
>-|-|TRBJ2-3|TRBV29-1
CSVAGLSTDTQYF
TGCAGCGTTGCAGGCCTTAGCACAGATACGCAGTATTTT
>-|TRBD2|TRBJ2-3|TRBV5-1
CASRPGLAGSTDTQYF
TGCGCCAGCAGACCCGGACTAGCGGGAAGCACAGATACGCAGTATTTT
>-|TRBD1|TRBJ2-4|TRBV29-1
CSVEDRGQPIQYF
TGCAGCGTTGAAGATCGGGGACAGCCCATTCAGTACTTC
>few|-|TRBJ2-6|TRBV2
CASKEGGAPSGANVLTF
TGTGCCAGCAAAGAGGGAGGAGCCCCCTCTGGGGCCAACGTCCTGACTTTC
>few|-|TRBJ2-1|TRBV7-9
CASNRQLSSYNEQFF
TGTGCCAGCAACCGCCAGCTTAGCTCCTACAATGAGCAGTTCTTC
>few|TRBD2|TRBJ2-7|TRBV4-1
CASSQLGSGTYNEQYF
TGCGCCAGCAGCCAATTAGGTAGCGGGACCTACAATGAGCAGTACTTC
>-|TRBD2|TRBJ2-7|TRBV18
CASSPGSGGYTSSYNEQYF
TGTGCCAGCTCACCAGGTAGCGGGGGCTACACGAGCTCCTACAATGAGCAGTACTTC
>-|-|TRBJ1-5|TRBV27
CASSFSRSGANQPQHF
TGTGCCAGCAGTTTCAGTAGGTCGGGGGCCAATCAGCCCCAGCATTTT
>few|TRBD1|TRBJ2-6|TRBV25-1
CASSEIYRGRGSANVLTF
TGTGCCAGCAGTGAAATTTACAGGGGGCGAGGATCGGCCAACGTCCTGACTTTC
>-|-|TRBJ1-2|TRBV29-1
CSVTRDTANYGYTF
TGCAGCGTTACACGGGACACCGCTAACTATGGCTACACCTTC
>few|-|TRBJ2-5|TRBV7-9
CASSLKQTEQETQYF
TGTGCCAGCAGCTTAAAGCAGACAGAGCAAGAGACCCAGTACTTC
>-|-|TRBJ1-2|TRBV28
CASSPRPGLNYGYTF
TGTGCCAGCAGCCCCCGACCGGGACTAAACTATGGCTACACCTTC
>-|TRBD2|TRBJ2-1|TRBV20-1
CSAARGLAGVEQFF
TGCAGTGCTGCCAGGGGACTAGCGGGAGTTGAGCAGTTCTTC
>-|-|TRBJ2-7|TRBV27
CAGSLRAGTYEQYF
TGTGCCGGCAGTTTAAGGGCGGGCACCTACGAGCAGTACTTC
>few|-|TRBJ1-2|TRBV27
CATRVVGTYTF
TGTGCCACCAGGGTAGTGGGCACTTACACCTTC
>-|-|TRBJ2-1|TRBV7-8
CASSLVGSITYNEQFF
TGTGCCAGCAGCTTAGTAGGGAGCATTACCTACAATGAGCAGTTCTTC
>few|-|TRBJ2-1|TRBV5-1
CASSPSIDNEQFF
TGCGCCAGCAGCCCTAGCATAGACAATGAGCAGTTCTTC
>-|-|TRBJ2-1|TRBV12-3/TRBV12-4
CASSLNAYNEQFF
TGTGCCAGCAGTTTAAACGCCTACAATGAGCAGTTCTTC
>many|-|TRBJ1-2|TRBV25-1
CASSADRPYGYTF
TGTGCCAGCAGTGCCGACCGTCCCTATGGCTACACCTTC
>-|TRBD1|TRBJ2-7|TRBV4-1
CASSLGQTYNEQYF
TGCGCCAGCAGCCTGGGACAGACCTACAATGAGCAGTACTTC
>-|TRBD1|TRBJ2-7|TRBV12-3/TRBV12-4
CASRKAGQASYEQYF
TGTGCCAGCAGGAAGGCGGGACAGGCCTCCTACGAGCAGTACTTC
>few|-|TRBJ1-5|TRBV27
CASAEYSNQPQHF
TGTGCCAGCGCAGAGTATAGCAATCAGCCCCAGCATTTT
>-|TRBD1|TRBJ2-3|TRBV7-9
CAASTFGTGAPDAQYF
TGTGCCGCCAGCACTTTTGGGACAGGGGCCCCAGATGCGCAGTATTTT
>-|-|TRBJ2-3|TRBV4-2
CASSQDFGTLADTQYF
TGTGCCAGCAGCCAAGATTTTGGGACGCTGGCAGATACGCAGTATTTT
>-|-|TRBJ2-3|TRBV5-1
CASSWATTRTDTDTQYF
TGCGCCAGCAGCTGGGCTACTACCCGAACGGACACAGATACGCAGTATTTT
>few|TRBD2|TRBJ2-5|TRBV6-2/TRBV6-3
CASKLAVQETQYF
TGTGCCAGCAAACTAGCGGTCCAAGAGACCCAGTACTTC
>-|TRBD2|TRBJ2-1|TRBV20-1
CSARDAGGGANEQFF
TGCAGTGCTAGAGATGCTGGCGGGGGGGCAAATGAGCAGTTCTTC
>-|-|TRBJ1-2|TRBV30
CAWILQGQGFYGYTF
TGTGCCTGGATCCTCCAGGGGCAGGGCTTCTATGGCTACACCTTC
>-|TRBD1|TRBJ1-6|TRBV4-1
CASRLGQGRSYNSPLHF
TGCGCCAGCAGACTCGGACAGGGGAGATCCTATAATTCGCCCCTCCACTTT
>-|TRBD1|TRBJ1-2|TRBV25-1
CAGSESGGGTRIYGYTF
TGTGCCGGCAGTGAATCGGGAGGGGGCACACGGATATATGGCTACACCTTC
>few|TRBD1|TRBJ2-7|TRBV7-9
CASSLPGDRVYEQYF
TGTGCCAGCAGTCTCCCCGGGGACAGAGTCTACGAGCAGTACTTC
>-|-|TRBJ2-7|TRBV18
CASTSTRNGASYEQYF
TGTGCCAGCACCTCCACGAGGAACGGAGCCTCCTACGAGCAGTACTTC
>-|-|TRBJ1-2|TRBV7-9
CASSLAGTTSLNYGYTF
TGTGCCAGCAGCTTAGCGGGGACTACCTCCCTTAACTATGGCTACACCTTC